These 15 T cell receptor beta chains originate from one sample sequenced in a study of preoperative IRX-2 immunotherapy in early breast cancer. Treatment here: preoperative locoregional IRX-2 cytokine immunotherapy. TCRdb's table, derived via immunoSEQ multiplex PCR, lists solely in-frame clones and lacks some. The data show a few thousand clones, with more than 70% seen just once and 5.8% held by the top ten. Sample: tumor tissue, taken before IRX-2 immunotherapy. The receptors shown here come from a human donor with breast cancer.

The V call is TRBV7-1, the J call TRBJ1-2, with D possibly being TRBD1 (6 bases). TRBV7-1 is labeled an ORF, and its function is uncertain. This CDR3 is 13 amino acids long. The germline V and J ends were trimmed by 5 bases and 2 bases, with 9 bases remaining between them. CDR3 residues: CASSNDRNYGYTF. The CDR3 DNA follows: TGTGCCAGCAGCAACGACAGGAACTATGGCTACACCTTC.

CDR3 coding DNA: TGTGCCAGCAGTTCCAACAGGGTCTTCTCTGGAAACACCATATATTTT. Translation: CASSSNRVFSGNTIYF. J is TRBJ1-3 and V is TRBV28; D is possibly TRBD1 (6 bases). The CDR3 totals 16 residues. Trimming pared 4 bases from V and 0 bases from J, leaving 13 bases between. CDR1 is MDHEN and CDR2 is SYDVKM in the germline V gene.

This clone was picked up a small number of times. The CDR3 loop reads CASSSQIGVSGANVLTF. The CDR3 DNA is TGTGCCAGTAGCTCGCAAATCGGGGTGTCTGGGGCCAACGTCCTGACTTTC. The chain uses TRBV19 and TRBJ2-6, with D perhaps TRBD2 (5 bases). The CDR3 has 17 residues. The V end lost 6 bases, the J end lost 1 base, and 16 bases lay between the germline ends. The germline V gene encodes CDR1 LNHDA and CDR2 SQIVND (reference sequence).

The J gene is TRBJ1-1, the V gene TRBV6-1; 7 positions agree with TRBD1. Germline V gives CDR1 MNHNS, CDR2 SASEGT. Unmatched junction bases numbered 13, after V lost 1 base and J lost 5 bases. This CDR3 contains 17 residues. The CDR3 DNA sequence: TGTGCCAGCAGTGAAGGTCGCACAAGGGGGCGAGGAACTGAAGCTTTCTTT. Protein sequence: CASSEGRTRGRGTEAFF.

The chain carries TRBV5-1 and TRBJ1-2; 8 nucleotides line up with TRBD1. Per the germline V gene, CDR1 is SGHRS and CDR2 is YFSETQ. The CDR3 loop spans 14 amino acids. Germline trimming cut 0 bases from V and 7 bases from J; bases unmatched to any gene: 5. The CDR3 sequence is CASSLGQGLSGYTF. In DNA, the CDR3 is TGCGCCAGCAGCTTGGGACAGGGGTTGAGTGGCTACACCTTC.

V and J are TRBV19 and TRBJ1-1, with a possible D match to TRBD1 (5 bases). The CDR3 spans 13 residues. Germline V lookup: CDR1 LNHDA, CDR2 SQIVND (reference sequence). Trimming stripped 2 bases from V and 5 bases from J, with 9 bases between. The CDR3 sequence: CASSIRWGTEAFF. The CDR3 coding sequence is TGTGCCAGTAGTATACGGTGGGGGACTGAAGCTTTCTTT.

The chain has TRBV5-1 and TRBJ2-3, with 12 bases that match TRBD2. Germline lookup yields CDR1 SGHRS and CDR2 YFSETQ. V dropped 1 base and J dropped 5; count of bases not matched to a gene: 5. The CDR3 runs 16 residues. The DNA for the CDR3 is TGCGCCAGCAGCTTGTTGGCTAGCGGGAGGGAAGATACGCAGTATTTT. This sequence encodes CASSLLASGREDTQYF.

This clone came up once. The chain employs TRBV30 and TRBJ2-1; tentative D call: TRBD2 (6 bases). The CDR3 extends over 15 amino acids. CDR1 GTSNPN and CDR2 SVGIG come from the germline V gene (reference sequence). Trimming took off 0 bases at V and 9 bases at J, with 18 bases between the two ends. Here the CDR3 reads CAWSVPRLVTFEQFF. DNA of the CDR3: TGTGCCTGGAGTGTACCCAGACTAGTTACGTTTGAGCAGTTCTTC.

The chain links TRBV19 to TRBJ2-2, with 8 bases that match TRBD1. The CDR3 is 17 residues long. V lost 5 bases and J lost 6; bases outside the gene matches: 14. Looked up from germline, CDR1 is LNHDA and CDR2 is SQIVND (reference sequence). Written as DNA, the CDR3 is TGTGCCAGTAGTCTCACTTACCGGACAGGGTTTTCCGGGGAGCTGTTTTTT. Its translation: CASSLTYRTGFSGELFF.

The table lists this clone with a few counts. The chain has TRBV11-3 and TRBJ1-5; possible D gene TRBD1, 6 bases. Between the trimmed V and J ends, which lost 1 base and 5 bases, there was a span of 12 bases. The germline V gene encodes CDR1 SGHNT and CDR2 YENEEA. The CDR3 is 15 amino acids. The CDR3 protein is CASSLGGGIYQPQHF. For the CDR3, the DNA is TGTGCCAGCAGCTTAGGCGGGGGCATCTATCAGCCCCAGCATTTT.

In this sample, this clone turned up a few times. The chain has TRBV18 and TRBJ2-3; TRBD2 matches 13 bases. This CDR3 is built from 17 residues. V was pared by 0 bases and J by 4 bases, with 4 bases of the junction left unmatched. Looked up from germline, CDR1 is KGHSH and CDR2 is LQKENI. CDR3 sequence (DNA): TGTGCCAGCTCACCACCCCAACTAGCGGGGGGGGCAGATACGCAGTATTTT. It is translated as CASSPPQLAGGADTQYF.

The chain recombines TRBV19 with TRBJ2-2; D might be TRBD2 (5 bases). There are 13 residues in the CDR3. Germline V gene data show CDR1 as LNHDA and CDR2 as SQIVND (reference sequence). Trimming shortened V by 4 bases and J by 6 bases, and 9 bases separated the two germline ends. This CDR3 is CASSNLGAGELFF. CDR3 sequence (DNA): TGTGCCAGTAGTAATTTGGGAGCCGGGGAGCTGTTTTTT. Full variable domain (rest looked up from reference TRBV19 and TRBJ2-2): DGGITQSPKYLFRKEGQNVTLSCEQNLNHDAMYWYRQDPGQGLRLIYYSQIVNDFQKGDIAEGYSVSREKKESFPLTVTSAQKNPTAFYLCASSNLGAGELFFGEGSRLTVL.

This clone was picked up a small number of times. The junction and the germline gene differ at one end; a read error may be behind it. The chain combines TRBV11-3 with TRBJ2-3; D may be TRBD1 (6 bases). Germline assignment: CDR1 SGHNT and CDR2 YENEEA. The CDR3 totals 15 residues. The CDR3 reads CASSLRGRGTDTQYF. In DNA, the CDR3 is TGTGCCAGCAGCTTACGGGGCAGGGGCACGGATACGCAGTATTTT.

The V call is TRBV5-1, the J call TRBJ2-6, with a possible D match to TRBD1 (5 bases). Germline CDR1 and CDR2: SGHRS and YFSETQ. This CDR3 contains 15 residues. V lost 6 bases and J 0 bases, leaving 10 bases between the germline ends. In nucleotides, the CDR3 is TGCGCCAGCAACGATAGGGGCTCTGGGGCCAACGTCCTGACTTTC. It specifies CASNDRGSGANVLTF.

The chain links TRBV18 to TRBJ1-1; D gene ambiguous. This CDR3 is 14 amino acids long. V dropped 4 bases and J dropped 3 bases, with 12 bases sitting between them. Per germline, CDR1 KGHSH and CDR2 LQKENI. The CDR3 here is CASSQLTRDTEAFF. The CDR3 coding sequence is TGTGCCAGCTCACAACTTACTAGGGACACTGAAGCTTTCTTT.